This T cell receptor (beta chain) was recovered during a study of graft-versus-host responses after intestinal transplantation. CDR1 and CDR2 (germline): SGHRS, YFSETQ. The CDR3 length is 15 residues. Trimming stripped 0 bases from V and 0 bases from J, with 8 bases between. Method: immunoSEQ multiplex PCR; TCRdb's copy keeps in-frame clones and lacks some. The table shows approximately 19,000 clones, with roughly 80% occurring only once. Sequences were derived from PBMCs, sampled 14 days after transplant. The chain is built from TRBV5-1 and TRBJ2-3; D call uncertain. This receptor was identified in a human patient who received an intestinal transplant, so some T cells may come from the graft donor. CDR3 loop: CASSLDLSSTDTQYF. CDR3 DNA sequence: TGCGCCAGCAGCTTGGACTTGTCTAGCACAGATACGCAGTATTTT.